The 25 T cell receptor beta chains listed next were all sequenced from one sample in a study of cytomegalovirus exposure and HLA in healthy donors. The PCR made use of 60 Vbeta and 13 Jbeta primers. Repertoires were generated with immunoSEQ multiplex PCR, while TCRdb's copy carries only in-frame clones and drops some. The table shows about 160,000 clones, with approximately 80% occurring only once. Sequencing was done on a sample of PBMCs. The source is a man in his fifties or sixties in good health and CMV-seropositive.

About this clone itself: Germline is not matched at one junction end, which may reflect a read error. The chain employs TRBV7-2 and TRBJ2-7; 7 positions match TRBD2. Germline-derived CDR1 and CDR2 are SGHTA and FQGNSA. The CDR3 runs 12 residues. The CDR3 region is CASSLVAGPPTF. As DNA, the CDR3 is TGTGCCAGCAGCTTAGTAGCGGGCCCTCCCACTTTC.

This rearrangement joins TRBV6-1 to TRBJ1-4, with D maybe TRBD1 (5 bases). CDR3 length: 15 residues. Germline V lookup: CDR1 MNHNS, CDR2 SASEGT. Trimming took off 2 bases at V and 8 bases at J, with 15 bases between the two ends. The CDR3 loop reads CASSELEGLVEKLFF. CDR3 nucleotides: TGTGCCAGCAGTGAATTGGAGGGGCTGGTAGAAAAACTGTTTTTT.

A single count supports this clone. This chain connects TRBV5-1 to TRBJ2-1; TRBD2 matches at 12 bases. With 6 bases clipped from V and 7 bases from J, the junction kept 23 bases outside the gene matches. Germline CDR1 is SGHRS and CDR2 is YFSETQ. The CDR3 is made up of 20 amino acids. The CDR3, as DNA: TGCGCCAGCACCAAACAATCTAGCGGGGGGGCCAAGGTACACGGGAATGAGCAGTTCTTC. Protein sequence: CASTKQSSGGAKVHGNEQFF.

The J gene is TRBJ1-1, the V gene TRBV19; tentative D call: TRBD1 (5 bases). CDR1 and CDR2 (germline): LNHDA, SQIVND (reference sequence). CDR3 length: 14 residues. The V end lost 1 base, the J end lost 5 bases, and 11 bases lay between the germline ends. CDR3 DNA: TGTGCCAGTAGTATAGGGGCAGGGCAAACTGAAGCTTTCTTT. It yields the protein CASSIGAGQTEAFF.

Only a few counts were recorded for this clone. The chain combines TRBV6-5 with TRBJ1-5; D remains ambiguous. Trimming left V 5 bases short and J 4 bases short, with 12 bases between. The CDR3 length is 14 residues. Germline values: CDR1 MNHEY, CDR2 SVGAGI. CDR3 residues: CASSEGGWNQPQHF. CDR3 bases: TGTGCCAGCAGTGAAGGAGGGTGGAATCAGCCCCAGCATTTT.

This clone was counted only a few times. V gene TRBV6-1 combines with J gene TRBJ1-2; D is possibly TRBD1 (6 bases). CDR3 length equals 14 residues. The germline gives CDR1 MNHNS, CDR2 SASEGT. The V end lost 7 bases, the J end lost 8 bases, and 20 bases lay between the germline ends. The CDR3 sequence: CASTQNQPGEGYTF. The CDR3 DNA sequence: TGTGCCAGCACTCAAAACCAGCCAGGGGAAGGCTACACCTTC.

This chain links TRBV7-2 with TRBJ1-2; 7 bases are shared with TRBD1. The junction had 3 bases not matched to a gene; V was cut back by 2 bases and J by 0 bases. The CDR3 has 15 amino acids. Germline lookup yields CDR1 SGHTA and CDR2 FQGNSA. For the CDR3, the DNA is TGTGCCAGCAGCTTAACCGGGACAGCTAACTATGGCTACACCTTC. Its protein product is CASSLTGTANYGYTF.

The V and J genes are TRBV7-9 and TRBJ1-1, with D possibly matching TRBD1 (5 bases). Per the germline V gene, CDR1 is SEHNR and CDR2 is FQNEAQ (reference sequence). The CDR3 covers 14 residues. V was trimmed by 4 bases and J by 5 bases, leaving 14 bases between them. CDR3 protein: CASSSPGGKTEAFF. CDR3 in DNA: TGTGCCAGCAGCTCGCCGGGGGGGAAAACTGAAGCTTTCTTT.

The J gene is TRBJ2-7, the V gene TRBV27; TRBD2 agrees at 8 bases. The trim removed 2 bases at V and 3 bases at J, leaving 6 bases unmatched. The CDR3 is 15 amino acids. Germline CDR1 and CDR2: MNHEY and SMNVEV (reference sequence). The CDR3 sequence: CASSLVAGRHYEQYF. CDR3 DNA: TGTGCCAGCAGTTTAGTAGCGGGGAGACACTACGAGCAGTACTTC.

The V call is TRBV7-9, the J call TRBJ2-3; a weak D match, TRBD1 (6 bases). Germline V CDR1 and CDR2: SEHNR, FQNEAQ (reference sequence). V gave up 5 bases and J gave up 5 bases, with 20 bases separating them. The CDR3 extends over 16 amino acids. This chain's CDR3 is CASSPTPSGERDTQYF. In nucleotides, the CDR3 is TGTGCCAGCAGCCCCACCCCCTCAGGGGAGAGAGATACGCAGTATTTT.

A few counts support this clone. The chain combines TRBV4-3 with TRBJ2-7; D not certain. V lost 0 bases, J lost 4 bases, and 13 bases lay in between. The CDR3 contains 15 residues. The germline CDR1 and CDR2 sequences are LGHNA and YSLEER. The CDR3 sequence: CASSQDFPGGYEQYF. CDR3 coding DNA: TGCGCCAGCAGCCAAGATTTCCCGGGTGGGTACGAGCAGTACTTC.

The chain employs TRBV2 and TRBJ1-4; D gene ambiguous. V lost 6 bases and J 5 bases, leaving 13 bases between the germline ends. CDR3 size: 14 residues. The germline CDR1 and CDR2 sequences are SNHLY and FYNNEI. The CDR3 sequence: CASSEGFGNEKLFF. The CDR3 nucleotides read TGTGCCAGCAGCGAGGGTTTTGGGAATGAAAAACTGTTTTTT.

The chain uses TRBV5-6 and TRBJ1-5; D is possibly TRBD1 (5 bases). CDR3 size: 15 residues. Trimming removed 1 base from V and 2 bases from J, with 10 bases in between. Germline V CDR1 and CDR2: SGHDT, YYEEEE. CDR3 residues: CASSLWGAGNQPQHF. The CDR3 region has the DNA TGTGCCAGCAGCTTGTGGGGCGCGGGCAATCAGCCCCAGCATTTT.

As concerns this clone: This same CDR3 is encoded by further DNA sequences in the sample. The genes are TRBV6-6 and TRBJ1-2; 8 bases align to TRBD1. Germline V CDR1 and CDR2: MNHNY, SVGAGI (reference sequence). CDR3 length: 15 amino acids. V dropped 0 bases and J dropped 2; count of bases not matched to a gene: 2. CDR3: CASSYSNRGNYGYTF. CDR3 bases: TGTGCCAGCAGTTACTCGAACAGGGGGAACTATGGCTACACCTTC.

The chain couples TRBV5-1 to TRBJ1-1; D perhaps matches TRBD1 (5 bases). The ends were cut back, 6 bases at V and 6 bases at J, with 12 bases in the middle. Germline CDR1 is SGHRS and CDR2 is YFSETQ. The CDR3 covers 12 residues. CDR3 loop: CASMQGGAEAFF. In DNA, the CDR3 is TGCGCCAGCATGCAGGGAGGGGCTGAAGCTTTCTTT.

This clone was recorded only once. The gene calls are TRBV6-5 and TRBJ1-1; D ambiguous. The CDR3 extends over 16 amino acids. Germline lookup yields CDR1 MNHEY and CDR2 SVGAGI. V was shortened by 0 bases and J by 6 bases, with 17 bases between the two germline ends. The CDR3 protein is CASSYSSLRLDAEAFF. The CDR3 nucleotides read TGTGCCAGCAGTTACTCGAGTCTACGGCTAGACGCTGAAGCTTTCTTT.

The chain employs TRBV11-2 and TRBJ1-1; D possibly corresponds to TRBD1 (6 bases). Trimming removed 1 base at V and 4 bases at J, with 13 bases between. This CDR3 spans 15 amino acids. Germline CDR1 reads SGHAT; CDR2 reads FQNNGV. As DNA, the CDR3 is TGTGCCAGCAGCTTAGGAGGGGGGGCCGGCACTGAAGCTTTCTTT. Its translation: CASSLGGGAGTEAFF.

This chain links TRBV14 with TRBJ1-2; 7 bases agree with TRBD1. Germline V CDR1 and CDR2: SGHDN, FVKESK. This CDR3 comprises 12 residues. The J segment lost 8 bases and the V segment lost 1 base, leaving 1 base of the junction unmatched. In nucleotides, the CDR3 is TGTGCCAGCAGCCAAGGGACAGGCGGCTACACCTTC. Its protein product is CASSQGTGGYTF. Together with reference TRBV14 and TRBJ1-2, the CDR3 gives the full variable domain: EAGVTQFPSHSVIEKGQTVTLRCDPISGHDNLYWYRRVMGKEIKFLLHFVKESKQDESGMPNNRFLAERTGGTYSTLKVQPAELEDSGVYFCASSQGTGGYTFGSGTRLTVV.

This chain connects TRBV7-9 to TRBJ2-1; the D is unclear. V was trimmed by 3 bases and J by 2 bases, leaving 8 bases between them. The germline V gene encodes CDR1 SEHNR and CDR2 FQNEAQ (reference sequence). The CDR3 sequence is 14 residues long. For the CDR3, the DNA is TGTGCCAGCAGCTTCCAGGATGCCTACAATGAGCAGTTCTTC. This encodes CASSFQDAYNEQFF. The whole variable domain, filled in from reference TRBV7-9 and TRBJ2-1, reads DTGVSQNPRHKITKRGQNVTFRCDPISEHNRLYWYRQTLGQGPEFLTYFQNEAQLEKSRLLSDRFSAERPKGSFSTLEIQRTEQGDSAMYLCASSFQDAYNEQFFGPGTRLTVL.

The CDR3 sequence is CASSRRFSRGGSADTQYF. The CDR3 bases are TGTGCCAGCAGCCGAAGGTTCTCCCGGGGGGGCAGCGCAGATACGCAGTATTTT. The rearrangement links TRBV14 to TRBJ2-3; 8 bases match TRBD2. The CDR3 has 18 amino acids. The germline gives CDR1 SGHDN, CDR2 FVKESK. The junction had 16 bases not matched to a gene; V was cut back by 4 bases and J by 4 bases.

The chain carries TRBV7-3 and TRBJ2-2; possible D gene TRBD2, 5 bases. The germline CDR1 and CDR2 sequences are SGHTA and FQGTGA. The CDR3 loop spans 14 amino acids. Trimming took 5 bases from V and 6 from J, leaving 13 bases between them. The CDR3 sequence is CASSPGLLAGELFF. The CDR3, as DNA: TGTGCCAGCAGCCCCGGACTCCTAGCCGGGGAGCTGTTTTTT. Full variable domain (remainder filled in from reference TRBV7-3 and TRBJ2-2): GAGVSQTPSNKVTEKGKYVELRCDPISGHTALYWYRQSLGQGPEFLIYFQGTGAADDSGLPNDRFFAVRPEGSVSTLKIQRTERGDSAVYLCASSPGLLAGELFFGEGSRLTVL.

This clone was seen a handful of times. CDR3 residues: CASSFRRETRLYEQYF. The CDR3 nucleotides read TGTGCCAGCAGCTTCCGACGGGAGACCCGTCTGTACGAGCAGTACTTC. The V gene is TRBV5-4, the J gene TRBJ2-7; D perhaps matches TRBD2 (6 bases). CDR3 length: 16 residues. The germline V and J ends were trimmed by 2 bases and 4 bases, with 19 bases remaining between them. Germline V gene sequence: CDR1 SGHNT, CDR2 YYREEE (reference sequence).

In this sample, this clone turned up a few times. The V call is TRBV29-1, the J call TRBJ2-3; D might be TRBD2 (6 bases). Deletions cut 8 bases from V and 2 bases from J, with 17 bases between. The germline V gene has CDR1 SQVTM and CDR2 ANQGSEA. The CDR3 has 14 amino acids. DNA of the CDR3: TGCAGCACCCGGGACTTCTCACTCACAGATACGCAGTATTTT. It is translated as CSTRDFSLTDTQYF.

The chain has TRBV6-1 and TRBJ1-2; 10 nucleotides align to TRBD1. V shed 10 bases and J 3 bases; nucleotides not matched to a gene: 11. This CDR3 spans 15 amino acids. Per germline, CDR1 MNHNS and CDR2 SASEGT. The CDR3 DNA reads as TGTGCCACCAGCGAGGGACAGGGGCCGCACTATGGCTACACCTTC. This translates into CATSEGQGPHYGYTF.

The V call is TRBV6-9, the J call TRBJ2-7; D call uncertain. Germline CDR1 and CDR2: MNHGY and SVAAGI. The CDR3 extends over 16 amino acids. Trimming removed 0 bases at V and 4 bases at J, with 16 bases between. The CDR3 DNA reads TGTGCCAGCAGTTATTCGAGAAACTTGCACTCTTACGAGCAGTACTTC. This translates into CASSYSRNLHSYEQYF.